Below are 28 T cell receptor beta chains sequenced from a single sample in a study of cytomegalovirus exposure and HLA in healthy donors. The PCR employed 60 Vbeta primers together with 13 Jbeta primers. Generated by immunoSEQ multiplex PCR, the TCRdb table keeps only in-frame clones and is missing some. The sample contains about 55,000 clones, around 82% of which appear only once. Sequencing used PBMCs. The receptors derive from a female donor in good health and CMV-seronegative.

The chain uses TRBV6-1 and TRBJ2-7; D may be TRBD2 (7 bases). The length of the CDR3 is 15 residues. Looked up from germline, CDR1 is MNHNS and CDR2 is SASEGT. Trimming cost V 3 bases and J 5 bases, with 17 bases left between them. The CDR3 bases are TGTGCCAGCAGTGATCCGGGGGGCCGGGTAGACGAGCAGTACTTC. It codes for CASSDPGGRVDEQYF.

Written as DNA, the CDR3 is TGCGCCAGCAGCCGCCAACAGGGGGCTGAAAACACCATATATTTT. It yields the protein CASSRQQGAENTIYF. This chain joins TRBV4-3 and TRBJ1-3, with TRBD1 matching 9 bases. Per the germline V gene, CDR1 is LGHNA and CDR2 is YSLEER. CDR3 size: 15 residues. V was clipped by 4 bases and J by 6 bases; unmatched bases: 7.

The V and J genes are TRBV7-5 and TRBJ1-2. TRBV7-5 is classified as a pseudogene. The CDR3 is 16 residues long. The CDR3 protein is CARSLEEEQSKNGYTF. The CDR3 DNA is TGTGCCAGAAGCTTAGAGGAGGAACAGTCCAAGAATGGCTACACCTTC.

V and J are TRBV19 and TRBJ1-4; D possibly corresponds to TRBD1 (5 bases). The CDR3 covers 14 residues. V was trimmed by 4 bases and J by 7 bases, leaving 13 bases between them. In germline, CDR1 is LNHDA, CDR2 SQIVND (reference sequence). The CDR3 here is CASSRQSSAEKLFF. The CDR3 bases are TGTGCCAGTAGTAGACAGAGTTCGGCTGAAAAACTGTTTTTT.

The chain has TRBV5-6 and TRBJ2-2; a weak D match, TRBD2 (6 bases). V gave up 0 bases and J gave up 4 bases, with 13 bases separating them. The V gene's germline CDR1 is SGHDT and CDR2 YYEEEE. The CDR3 length is 16 residues. In DNA form, the CDR3 reads TGTGCCAGCAGCTTGGTTCGGGGGTTGGGCACCGGGGAGCTGTTTTTT. Its protein product is CASSLVRGLGTGELFF.

V gene TRBV29-1 combines with J gene TRBJ1-1; D gene ambiguous. Trimming removed 2 bases from V and 5 bases from J, with 6 bases in between. The germline gives CDR1 SQVTM, CDR2 ANQGSEA. CDR3 length: 11 amino acids. The DNA of the CDR3 is TGCAGCGTTGAATCTACGACTGAAGCTTTCTTT. Amino acids: CSVESTTEAFF.

The chain carries TRBV4-2 and TRBJ1-2, with D hard to call. Germline loops: CDR1 LGHNA, CDR2 YNFKEQ. The CDR3 has 14 amino acids. Trimming cost V 3 bases and J 3 bases, with 11 bases left between them. The CDR3: CASSQEAGYYGYTF. In DNA form, the CDR3 reads TGTGCCAGCAGCCAGGAGGCAGGCTACTATGGCTACACCTTC.

This clone was picked up a small number of times. The rearrangement uses TRBV2 and TRBJ1-5; 8 bases match TRBD1. The CDR3 length is 15 residues. The trim removed 6 bases at V and 5 bases at J, leaving 9 bases unmatched. Per the germline V gene, CDR1 is SNHLY and CDR2 is FYNNEI. In DNA form, the CDR3 reads TGTGCCAGCAGGGTCGGACAGGGCTATGATCAGCCCCAGCATTTT. Protein: CASRVGQGYDQPQHF.

The chain combines TRBV7-9 with TRBJ1-2; 10 nucleotides agree with TRBD1. Germline trimming cut 4 bases from V and 4 bases from J; bases unmatched to any gene: 9. CDR1 is SEHNR, CDR2 FQNEAQ, per germline (reference sequence). The CDR3 covers 16 residues. DNA for the CDR3: TGTGCCAGCAGCTCCCGCGGACAGGGGGTAATCTATGGCTACACCTTC. As protein: CASSSRGQGVIYGYTF.

The V and J genes are TRBV18 and TRBJ1-2, with 8 positions matching TRBD1. There are 15 residues in the CDR3. Germline V gene data show CDR1 as KGHSH and CDR2 as LQKENI. V lost 2 bases and J lost 0; bases outside the gene matches: 2. The CDR3 loop is CASSPEQGANYGYTF. The CDR3 DNA reads TGTGCCAGCTCACCAGAACAGGGGGCTAACTATGGCTACACCTTC.

The CDR3 DNA is TGTGCCAGTAGGAGCTCCTATAATTCACCCCTCCACTTT. Encoded protein: CASRSSYNSPLHF. The chain is built from TRBV19 and TRBJ1-6; D is uncertain. Germline assignment: CDR1 LNHDA and CDR2 SQIVND (reference sequence). The V end was cut by 6 bases, the J end by 0 bases, with 3 bases between. CDR3 size: 13 residues.

Details on this clone: Compared with germline, one end of the junction differs, possibly owing to a read error. V usage is TRBV2 and J usage is TRBJ2-5; 11 bases are a match to TRBD1. Germline CDR1 SNHLY, CDR2 FYNNEI. The CDR3 totals 19 residues. The CDR3 spells CASREGEKGQGARKETRYF. The CDR3 bases are TGTGCCAGCAGGGAAGGGGAAAAAGGACAGGGGGCGCGAAAAGAGACCCGGTACTTC.

The J gene is TRBJ1-1, the V gene TRBV19; TRBD1 aligns across 9 bases. Losses at the gene ends were 6 bases for V and 1 base for J; bases not matched to a gene: 6. The CDR3 extends over 15 amino acids. CDR1 is LNHDA, CDR2 SQIVND, per germline (reference sequence). CDR3 in DNA: TGTGCCAGTAGCGACAGGGGGGCTCCGAACACTGAAGCTTTCTTT. Residues: CASSDRGAPNTEAFF.

This sequence joins TRBV5-1 and TRBJ2-2; 7 positions match TRBD2. Germline V CDR1 and CDR2: SGHRS, YFSETQ. There are 15 residues in the CDR3. V dropped 2 bases and J dropped 6; count of bases not matched to a gene: 7. The CDR3 here is CASSLGLAAPGELFF. The CDR3 nucleotides are TGCGCCAGCAGCTTAGGCCTAGCGGCCCCCGGGGAGCTGTTTTTT.

The rearrangement joins TRBV4-3 to TRBJ1-5; 8 nucleotides agree with TRBD1. The V gene end was trimmed by 4 bases and the J gene end by 5 bases; junction bases not matched to a gene: 4. Germline CDR1 and CDR2: LGHNA and YSLEER. CDR3 length: 14 residues. DNA for the CDR3: TGCGCCAGCAGCCCGGACAGGGTAGATCAGCCCCAGCATTTT. Translation gives CASSPDRVDQPQHF.

This clone was counted a single time. J is TRBJ2-1 and V is TRBV5-1; TRBD2 matches at 7 bases. This CDR3 comprises 14 residues. CDR1 is SGHRS, CDR2 YFSETQ, per germline. After removal of 5 bases from V and 8 bases from J, the junction contained 10 bases not matched to a gene. The CDR3 protein is CASRIGTNAYEQFF. The CDR3 DNA follows: TGCGCCAGCAGGATCGGGACTAACGCCTATGAGCAGTTCTTC.

V is TRBV5-6 and J is TRBJ1-3; weak D call: TRBD1 (6 bases). Germline CDR1 SGHDT, CDR2 YYEEEE. Deletions cut 2 bases from V and 0 bases from J, with 12 bases between. The CDR3 contains 16 residues. The CDR3 sequence is CASSFGRGSSGNTIYF. In DNA form, the CDR3 reads TGTGCCAGCAGCTTTGGCAGGGGAAGCTCTGGAAACACCATATATTTT. Combining the CDR3 with reference TRBV5-6 and TRBJ1-3 gives the whole variable domain DAGVTQSPTHLIKTRGQQVTLRCSPKSGHDTVSWYQQALGQGPQFIFQYYEEEERQRGNFPDRFSGHQFPNYSSELNVNALLLGDSALYLCASSFGRGSSGNTIYFGEGSWLTVV.

This clone was counted between two and nine times. The chain joins TRBV12-5 to TRBJ2-2; a possible D gene is TRBD1 (5 bases). Germline CDR1 reads LGHNT; CDR2 reads FRNRAP. Deletions cut 6 bases from V and 7 bases from J, with 12 bases between. The CDR3 extends over 13 amino acids. The CDR3 sequence: CASGQRGGGELFF. For the CDR3, the DNA is TGTGCTAGTGGCCAAAGGGGCGGCGGGGAGCTGTTTTTT.

This clone was counted a few times. The J gene is TRBJ1-4, the V gene TRBV19; D is possibly TRBD1 (5 bases). Trimming cost V 10 bases and J 10 bases, with 19 bases left between them. In germline, CDR1 is LNHDA, CDR2 SQIVND (reference sequence). The CDR3 extends over 13 amino acids. CDR3 bases: TGTGCCACCAAGGGTGGGACTTATGGAAAACTGTTTTTT. It encodes CATKGGTYGKLFF.

This clone was seen a few times. This sequence joins TRBV5-1 and TRBJ1-1, with D possibly being TRBD1 (6 bases). The V and J ends lost 4 bases and 7 bases respectively, with 17 bases between them. This CDR3 region has 14 residues. Germline V gene sequence: CDR1 SGHRS, CDR2 YFSETQ. Written as DNA, the CDR3 is TGCGCCAGCAGCCCCCAGGGGCCCGATCTTGAAGCTTTCTTT. This gives the protein CASSPQGPDLEAFF.

This clone was observed once. This rearrangement joins TRBV4-3 to TRBJ1-1; 12 nucleotides line up with TRBD1. The CDR3 loop spans 15 amino acids. The junction had 2 bases not matched to a gene; V was cut back by 3 bases and J by 3 bases. CDR1 and CDR2 (germline): LGHNA, YSLEER. The chain's CDR3 is CASSQRDRGHTEAFF. The CDR3 nucleotides are TGCGCCAGCAGCCAGAGGGACAGGGGGCACACTGAAGCTTTCTTT.

V usage is TRBV19 and J usage is TRBJ2-1; TRBD2 is a possible D gene (6 bases). The CDR3 sequence is 20 residues long. Trimming took off 6 bases at V and 2 bases at J, with 29 bases between the two ends. The V gene's germline CDR1 is LNHDA and CDR2 SQIVND (reference sequence). The CDR3 DNA sequence: TGTGCCAGTAGCGGTCCGCCGGGCAGGCCGATTCGGGAGACCTACAATGAGCAGTTCTTC. Translating it yields CASSGPPGRPIRETYNEQFF.

The chain has TRBV10-3 and TRBJ2-5, with 9 nucleotides matching TRBD1. The J call may be incorrect, as the DNA end agrees better with TRBJ2-7. The CDR3 length is 16 residues. The germline V gene encodes CDR1 ENHRY and CDR2 SYGVKD. CDR3 in DNA: TGTGCCATCAGTGAGCCGGGACAGGGAAACTCTTACGAGCAGTACTTC. Translating it yields CAISEPGQGNSYEQYF.

This sequence joins TRBV6-6 and TRBJ2-7; TRBD1 matches at 7 bases. Germline loops: CDR1 MNHNY, CDR2 SVGAGI (reference sequence). Losses at the gene ends were 5 bases for V and 3 bases for J; bases not matched to a gene: 4. The CDR3 extends over 13 amino acids. CDR3 sequence: CASSGDRLYEQYF. DNA of the CDR3: TGTGCCAGCAGTGGGGACAGACTCTACGAGCAGTACTTC.

This clone has a handful of counts. The chain recombines TRBV30 with TRBJ1-6, with D unclear. This CDR3 is 13 amino acids long. With 0 bases removed from V and 8 bases from J, the gap between germline ends came to 8 bases. The germline gives CDR1 GTSNPN, CDR2 SVGIG (reference sequence). CDR3 amino acids: CAWSVGRDSPLHF. The CDR3 region has the DNA TGTGCCTGGAGTGTGGGCAGAGATTCACCCCTCCACTTT.

About this clone itself: Germline and junction disagree at one end, which may indicate a read error. This chain uses TRBV7-9 with TRBJ1-4; D might be TRBD1 (5 bases). CDR3 size: 16 residues. The germline gives CDR1 SEHNR, CDR2 FQNEAQ (reference sequence). CDR3 sequence (DNA): TGTTCCAGCAGCTTAGCGCATGGGGGGGCTAATGAAAAACTGTTTTTT. Residues: CSSSLAHGGANEKLFF.

V is TRBV6-1 and J is TRBJ1-1; tentatively, D is TRBD1 (6 bases). The germline V and J ends were trimmed by 10 bases and 1 base, with 13 bases remaining between them. The germline V gene encodes CDR1 MNHNS and CDR2 SASEGT. The CDR3 length is 13 residues. The CDR3: CATLRTANTEAFF. The DNA of the CDR3 is TGTGCCACCTTAAGGACAGCGAACACTGAAGCTTTCTTT.

This chain connects TRBV13 to TRBJ2-7, with D perhaps matching TRBD1 (6 bases). Per germline, CDR1 PRHDT and CDR2 FYEKMQ (reference sequence). The CDR3 extends over 14 amino acids. V was clipped by 5 bases and J by 2 bases, with 13 bases between them. CDR3 DNA: TGTGCCAGCAGCCCAAACAGGGTGACCTACGAGCAGTACTTC. Translated, it gives CASSPNRVTYEQYF.